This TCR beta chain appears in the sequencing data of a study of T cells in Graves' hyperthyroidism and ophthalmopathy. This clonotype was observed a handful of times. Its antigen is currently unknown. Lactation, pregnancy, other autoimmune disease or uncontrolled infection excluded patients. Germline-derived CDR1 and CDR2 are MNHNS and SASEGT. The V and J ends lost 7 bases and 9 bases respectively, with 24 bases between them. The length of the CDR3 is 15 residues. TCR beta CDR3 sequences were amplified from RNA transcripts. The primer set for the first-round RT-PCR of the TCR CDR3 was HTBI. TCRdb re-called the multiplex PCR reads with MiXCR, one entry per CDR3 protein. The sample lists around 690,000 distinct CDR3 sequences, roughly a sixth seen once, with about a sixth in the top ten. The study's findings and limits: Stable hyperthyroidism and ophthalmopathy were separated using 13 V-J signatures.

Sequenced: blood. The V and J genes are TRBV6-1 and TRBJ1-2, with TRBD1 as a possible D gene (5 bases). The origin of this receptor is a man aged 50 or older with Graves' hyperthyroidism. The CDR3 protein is CASTGAFRGVGSYTF. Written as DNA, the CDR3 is TGTGCCAGCACTGGGGCTTTTCGGGGGGTCGGGAGCTACACCTTC.